The 19 T cell receptor beta chains below all came from one sample that was sequenced in a study of blood T cell repertoires in COVID-19. TCRdb keeps only in-frame clones here, not all; method: immunoSEQ multiplex PCR. The table includes some 250,000 clones, roughly 90% detected once. Material: PBMCs or T cells enriched from blood (not recorded which). The receptor set was obtained from a man aged 35 to 55 who had recovered from COVID-19.

The chain couples TRBV2 to TRBJ2-1, with 12 bases aligning to TRBD2. The CDR3 consists of 14 residues. With V trimmed by 10 bases and J by 6 bases, 7 bases remained unmatched. The germline V gene encodes CDR1 SNHLY and CDR2 FYNNEI. CDR3 in amino acids: CATPSSGRGNEQFF. The CDR3 DNA reads TGTGCCACGCCTTCTAGCGGGAGGGGCAATGAGCAGTTCTTC.

The V call is TRBV6-6, the J call TRBJ2-2, with D possibly being TRBD1 (7 bases). The CDR3 length is 16 residues. Trimming took 2 bases from V and 6 from J, leaving 16 bases between them. CDR1 and CDR2 from the germline V gene are MNHNY and SVGAGI (reference sequence). The CDR3 loop is CASSYTRGEEPGELFF. CDR3 DNA: TGTGCCAGCAGTTACACCAGGGGGGAGGAGCCCGGGGAGCTGTTTTTT.

This chain uses TRBV19 with TRBJ2-7, with 8 bases fitting TRBD1. CDR3 length: 17 amino acids. Germline assignment: CDR1 LNHDA and CDR2 SQIVND (reference sequence). With 0 bases clipped from V and 2 bases from J, the junction kept 9 bases outside the gene matches. The chain's CDR3 is CASSIDLTGVRPYEQYF. The CDR3 DNA sequence: TGTGCCAGTAGTATAGACCTGACAGGGGTGCGACCCTACGAGCAGTACTTC.

V usage is TRBV3-1 (or the pseudogene TRBV3-2) and J usage is TRBJ2-1, with D possibly TRBD1 on 6 matching bases. The length of the CDR3 is 16 residues. Germline CDR1 LGHDT, CDR2 YNNKEL (reference sequence). V was clipped by 0 bases and J by 8 bases, with 17 bases between them. The CDR3 loop is CASSQDLWAGVYEQFF. The CDR3 DNA is TGTGCCAGCAGCCAAGATCTATGGGCAGGGGTTTATGAGCAGTTCTTC.

The chain links TRBV20-1 to TRBJ2-1, with D unresolved. The CDR3 length is 11 residues. Trimming took 1 base from V and 7 from J, leaving 5 bases between them. Germline CDR1 is DFQATT and CDR2 is SNEGSKA (reference sequence). The CDR3 sequence is CSARGLNEQFF. DNA for the CDR3: TGCAGTGCTAGAGGCCTAAATGAGCAGTTCTTC.

The chain uses TRBV27 and TRBJ2-1; D not resolved. The V end was cut by 4 bases, the J end by 4 bases, with 11 bases between. The V gene's germline CDR1 is MNHEY and CDR2 SMNVEV (reference sequence). This CDR3 contains 14 residues. Written as DNA, the CDR3 is TGTGCCAGCAGTTCCCCTCGTGTGTACAATGAGCAGTTCTTC. This sequence encodes CASSSPRVYNEQFF.

This clone has a handful of counts. The V call is TRBV7-9, the J call TRBJ2-7, with a possible D match to TRBD1 (5 bases). Trimming left V 8 bases short and J 1 base short, with 21 bases between. The germline CDR1 and CDR2 sequences are SEHNR and FQNEAQ (reference sequence). This CDR3 spans 16 amino acids. The CDR3 protein is CASQSAGISPSYEQYF. For the CDR3, the DNA is TGTGCCAGCCAGTCAGCAGGGATCAGTCCTTCCTACGAGCAGTACTTC.

The rearrangement joins TRBV7-9 to TRBJ1-1; possible D gene TRBD1, 5 bases. Germline V CDR1 and CDR2: SEHNR, FQNEAQ (reference sequence). V was cut by 4 bases and J by 4 bases, with 16 bases left in between. This CDR3 contains 15 residues. CDR3 nucleotide sequence: TGTGCCAGCAGCTGGGGGACTGTAGCTGGCACTGAAGCTTTCTTT. Translated, it gives CASSWGTVAGTEAFF.

For this clone: The junction and the germline gene differ at one end; a read error may be behind it. The V gene is TRBV12-5, the J gene TRBJ2-3; 12 positions match TRBD1. The CDR3 contains 13 residues. Germline CDR1 LGHNT, CDR2 FRNRAP. The CDR3, as DNA: TGTGCTGGTGGGACAGGGGGCGCAGATACGCAGTATTTT. Encoded protein: CAGGTGGADTQYF. The full variable domain, with the rest looked up from reference TRBV12-5 and TRBJ2-3, is DARVTQTPRHKVTEMGQEVTMRCQPILGHNTVFWYRQTMMQGLELLAYFRNRAPLDDSGMPKDRFSAEMPDATLATLKIQPSEPRDSAVYFCAGGTGGADTQYFGPGTRLTVL.

The chain recombines TRBV3-1 (or the pseudogene TRBV3-2) with TRBJ2-7; 8 bases match TRBD1. CDR3 length equals 19 residues. Trimming removed 4 bases from V and 4 bases from J; junction bases left unmatched: 21. The germline V gene has CDR1 LGHDT and CDR2 YNNKEL (reference sequence). CDR3 nucleotide sequence: TGTGCCAGCAGCCCGCAGGCAGGGCAGGGGGCGAACACGATTTACGAGCAGTACTTC. Translated, it gives CASSPQAGQGANTIYEQYF.

The DNA of the CDR3 is TGTGCCAGCAGCGCCGACATCCCCAGGGAGAACACTGAAGCTTTCTTT. Its translation: CASSADIPRENTEAFF. V gene TRBV9 combines with J gene TRBJ1-1; TRBD1 might be the D (5 bases). This CDR3 has 16 residues. The germline gives CDR1 SGDLS, CDR2 YYNGEE. The V end lost 3 bases, the J end lost 1 base, and 16 bases lay between the germline ends.

This clone was seen repeatedly, ten times or more. This sequence joins TRBV2 and TRBJ2-3; D is unclear. V lost 9 bases and J lost 2, with 12 bases in between. CDR1 is SNHLY, CDR2 FYNNEI, per germline. This CDR3 comprises 13 residues. The CDR3: CARSLQNTDTQYF. Here the CDR3 DNA reads TGTGCCAGATCGTTGCAGAACACAGATACGCAGTATTTT.

The chain employs TRBV5-6 and TRBJ1-1; D not certain. The CDR3 is made up of 17 amino acids. Germline assignment: CDR1 SGHDT and CDR2 YYEEEE. Between the trimmed V and J ends, which lost 3 bases and 4 bases, there was a span of 22 bases. The CDR3 DNA reads TGTGCCAGCAGCTCGGTGGATAACTCGGGAGATGGCACTGAAGCTTTCTTT. It translates to CASSSVDNSGDGTEAFF.

This chain links TRBV5-1 with TRBJ2-1; 11 bases match TRBD2. In germline, CDR1 is SGHRS, CDR2 YFSETQ. The CDR3 runs 15 residues. V shed 0 bases, J shed 6 bases, and the junction held 2 bases outside the gene matches. CDR3 region: CASSLVAGGFNEQFF. For the CDR3, the DNA is TGCGCCAGCAGCTTGGTAGCGGGAGGGTTCAATGAGCAGTTCTTC.

The chain employs TRBV6-2 or TRBV6-3 and TRBJ2-1; the match to TRBD2 covers 7 bases. In germline, CDR1 is MNHEY, CDR2 SVGEGT. Unmatched junction bases numbered 15, after V lost 2 bases and J lost 8 bases. CDR3 length: 17 amino acids. CDR3 residues: CASSYLLGREGMDEQFF. CDR3 nucleotide sequence: TGTGCCAGCAGTTACCTCCTGGGGAGGGAGGGTATGGATGAGCAGTTCTTC.

The chain combines TRBV7-2 with TRBJ2-1, with D possibly being TRBD1 (6 bases). CDR3 size: 15 residues. The V end lost 6 bases, the J end lost 0 bases, and 12 bases lay between the germline ends. Germline-derived CDR1 and CDR2 are SGHTA and FQGNSA. The CDR3 sequence is CASRPPQGSYNEQFF. The CDR3 DNA is TGTGCCAGCAGACCCCCACAGGGCTCCTACAATGAGCAGTTCTTC.

V and J are TRBV6-5 and TRBJ1-5; D is possibly TRBD1 (5 bases). The V end was cut by 4 bases, the J end by 0 bases, with 10 bases between. Per the germline V gene, CDR1 is MNHEY and CDR2 is SVGAGI. There are 15 residues in the CDR3. In DNA, the CDR3 is TGTGCCAGCAGTTTACGGGGGAATAGCAATCAGCCCCAGCATTTT. Translation: CASSLRGNSNQPQHF.

The chain has TRBV19 and TRBJ2-2; 13 bases map to TRBD2. Germline assignment: CDR1 LNHDA and CDR2 SQIVND (reference sequence). The CDR3 extends over 18 amino acids. J gave up 1 base and V 3 bases, and 5 bases lay outside the gene matches. CDR3 loop: CASSIGLAGAVNTGELFF. The CDR3, as DNA: TGTGCCAGTAGTATCGGACTAGCGGGAGCCGTGAACACCGGGGAGCTGTTTTTT.

The rearrangement joins TRBV19 to TRBJ1-2; TRBD1 might be the D (6 bases). Trimming left V 7 bases short and J 5 bases short, with 14 bases between. The germline V gene encodes CDR1 LNHDA and CDR2 SQIVND (reference sequence). This CDR3 is built from 13 residues. CDR3 residues: CASTLGRGYGYTF. CDR3 bases: TGTGCCAGTACCCTAGGTAGGGGGTATGGCTACACCTTC.